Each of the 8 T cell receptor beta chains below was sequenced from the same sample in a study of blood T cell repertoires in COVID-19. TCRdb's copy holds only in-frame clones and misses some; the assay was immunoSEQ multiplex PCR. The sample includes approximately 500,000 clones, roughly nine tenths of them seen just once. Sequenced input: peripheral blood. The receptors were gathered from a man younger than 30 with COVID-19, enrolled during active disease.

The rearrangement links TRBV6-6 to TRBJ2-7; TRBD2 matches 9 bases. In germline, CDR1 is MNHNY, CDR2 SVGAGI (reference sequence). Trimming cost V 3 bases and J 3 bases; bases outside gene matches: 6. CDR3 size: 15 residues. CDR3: CASSYGLAGSYEQYF. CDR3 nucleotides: TGTGCCAGCAGTTATGGCCTAGCGGGGAGCTACGAGCAGTACTTC.

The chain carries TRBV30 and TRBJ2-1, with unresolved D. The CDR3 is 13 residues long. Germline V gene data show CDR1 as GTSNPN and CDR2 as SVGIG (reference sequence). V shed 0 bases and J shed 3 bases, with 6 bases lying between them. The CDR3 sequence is CAWSVDNYNEQFF. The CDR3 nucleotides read TGTGCCTGGAGTGTTGACAACTACAATGAGCAGTTCTTC.

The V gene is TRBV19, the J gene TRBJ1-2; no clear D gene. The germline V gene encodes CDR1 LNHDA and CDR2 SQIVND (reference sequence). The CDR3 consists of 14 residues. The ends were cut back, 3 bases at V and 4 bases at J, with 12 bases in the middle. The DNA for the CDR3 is TGTGCCAGTAGTATGAGGCCTACCGCCTATGGCTACACCTTC. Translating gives CASSMRPTAYGYTF.

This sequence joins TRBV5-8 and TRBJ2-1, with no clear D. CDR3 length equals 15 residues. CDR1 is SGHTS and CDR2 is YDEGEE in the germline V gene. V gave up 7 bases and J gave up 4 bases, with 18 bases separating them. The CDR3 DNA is TGTGCCAGCCGAATGAGGCAGATTGGGTACAATGAGCAGTTCTTC. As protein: CASRMRQIGYNEQFF.

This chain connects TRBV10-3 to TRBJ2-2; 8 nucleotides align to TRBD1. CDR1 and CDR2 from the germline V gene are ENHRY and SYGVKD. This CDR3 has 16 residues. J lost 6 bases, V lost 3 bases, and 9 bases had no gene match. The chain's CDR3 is CAISDAVRGRAGELFF. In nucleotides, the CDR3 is TGTGCCATCAGTGATGCCGTCAGGGGGCGAGCCGGGGAGCTGTTTTTT.

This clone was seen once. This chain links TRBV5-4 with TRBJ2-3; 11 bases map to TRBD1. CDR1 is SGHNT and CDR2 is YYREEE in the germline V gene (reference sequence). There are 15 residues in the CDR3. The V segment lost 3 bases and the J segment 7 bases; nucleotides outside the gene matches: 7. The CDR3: CASSSGQGATNTQYF. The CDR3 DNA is TGTGCCAGCAGCTCTGGACAGGGGGCCACGAATACGCAGTATTTT.

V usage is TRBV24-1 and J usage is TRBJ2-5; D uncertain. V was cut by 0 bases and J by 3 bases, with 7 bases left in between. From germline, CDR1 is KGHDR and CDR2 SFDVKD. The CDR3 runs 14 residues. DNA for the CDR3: TGTGCCACCAGTGATTTGCGGTTAGAAGAGACCCAGTACTTC. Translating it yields CATSDLRLEETQYF.

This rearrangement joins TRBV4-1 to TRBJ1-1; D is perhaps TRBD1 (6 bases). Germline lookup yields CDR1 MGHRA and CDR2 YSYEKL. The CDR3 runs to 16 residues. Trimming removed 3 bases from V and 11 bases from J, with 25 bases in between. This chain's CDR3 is CASSQGPGTSVYGAFF. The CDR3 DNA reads TGCGCCAGCAGCCAGGGTCCAGGGACATCCGTTTATGGTGCTTTCTTT.